This TCR beta chain was observed in a study of CXCR3-negative and CXCR3-positive naive CD8 T cells. Study-level background: The TRB read total, 120 million to 150 million, broke down to about 1.5 +/- 0.3 million reads per library.

UMI-labeled 5' RACE yielded the TRB cDNA libraries. TCRdb reprocessed the 5' RACE reads and keeps a single row for each CDR3 protein, giving no DNA. Its table lists about 56,000 distinct CDR3 sequences. This CDR3 comprises 15 residues. In germline, CDR1 is LGHNA, CDR2 YNFKEQ. This chain connects TRBV4-2 to TRBJ2-7; the TRBD1 assignment by TCRdb is unverifiable without DNA. The sequenced material came from memory CD8+ T cells from blood. The receptor was derived from a human donor in good health. Some clones in this sample may be carry-over from other donors' samples. The CDR3 sequence is CASSQEKGGSYEQYF.